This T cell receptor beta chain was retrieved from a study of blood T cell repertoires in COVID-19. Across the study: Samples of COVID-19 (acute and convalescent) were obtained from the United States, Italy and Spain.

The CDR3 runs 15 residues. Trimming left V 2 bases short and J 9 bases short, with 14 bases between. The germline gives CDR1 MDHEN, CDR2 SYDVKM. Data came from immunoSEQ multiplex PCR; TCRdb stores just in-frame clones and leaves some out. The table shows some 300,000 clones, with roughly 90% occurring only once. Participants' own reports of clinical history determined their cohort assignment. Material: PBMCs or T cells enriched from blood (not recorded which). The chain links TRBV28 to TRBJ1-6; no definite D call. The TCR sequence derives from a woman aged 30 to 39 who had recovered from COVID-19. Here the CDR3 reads CASSLIRREASPLHF. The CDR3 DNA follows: TGTGCCAGCAGTTTAATAAGGAGGGAGGCTTCACCCCTCCACTTT.